This T cell receptor beta chain was profiled in a study of blood T cell repertoires in COVID-19. Looking at the study overall: Sample material is recorded as cDNA or gDNA derived from T cells, B-cell-depleted T cells, or PBMCs.

Trimming took 5 bases from V and 0 from J; bases not matched to a gene: 6. The germline V gene has CDR1 SGHTA and CDR2 FQGTGA. The CDR3 is 17 amino acids. As originally analysed: It was from reference gene primer amplification that nucleated cell counts were estimated. Profiling relied on immunoSEQ multiplex PCR, and the TCRdb table lists in-frame clones only, not all of them. Clone size and the V and J calls come from that table; the DNA yielded D and trimming. This sample has 250,000 or so clones, with around four fifths found just once. The origin of this receptor is a man in his sixties with acute or convalescent COVID-19. The sequenced sample consisted of peripheral blood. The rearrangement links TRBV7-3 to TRBJ2-3; 12 bases are shared with TRBD2. The CDR3 nucleotides read TGTGCCAGCAGCCCCGGACTAGCGGGGCCTAGCACAGATACGCAGTATTTT. Translating gives CASSPGLAGPSTDTQYF. Supplemented by reference TRBV7-3 and TRBJ2-3, the full variable domain reads GAGVSQTPSNKVTEKGKYVELRCDPISGHTALYWYRQSLGQGPEFLIYFQGTGAADDSGLPNDRFFAVRPEGSVSTLKIQRTERGDSAVYLCASSPGLAGPSTDTQYFGPGTRLTVL.